A single sample is the source of the 2 T cell receptor beta chains below, sequenced in a study of T cell responses to AZD1222 COVID-19 vaccine. Generated by immunoSEQ multiplex PCR, the TCRdb table keeps only in-frame clones and is missing some. The sample gives 130,000 or so clones, over 90% of which show up once; 6.6% is in the top ten. Source: peripheral blood, taken on day 0 of AZD1222 vaccination. Receptor source: an adult in good health.

This rearrangement joins TRBV18 to TRBJ1-1; D gene ambiguous. Trimming took 0 bases from V and 0 from J, leaving 2 bases between them. CDR1 is KGHSH and CDR2 is LQKENI in the germline V gene. The CDR3 covers 13 residues. The CDR3 loop reads CASSPPLNTEAFF. The CDR3 DNA follows: TGTGCCAGCTCACCACCATTGAACACTGAAGCTTTCTTT.

This clone was found once. The chain is built from TRBV9 and TRBJ2-2, with D hard to call. Between the trimmed V and J ends, which lost 1 base and 5 bases, there was a span of 6 bases. Germline values: CDR1 SGDLS, CDR2 YYNGEE. This CDR3 contains 13 residues. The CDR3 protein is CASSVTGTGELFF. The CDR3 region has the DNA TGTGCCAGCAGCGTAACCGGTACCGGGGAGCTGTTTTTT.